Following are 4 T cell receptor beta chains from one sample sequenced in a study of OX40 agonist ivuxolimab in advanced cancers. Using immunoSEQ multiplex PCR, the repertoire was profiled, and TCRdb retains in-frame clones only, with some absent. This table holds about 32,000 clones, roughly 79% found once. The sample in question was CD4+ or CD8+ T cells sorted from blood, obtained in a trial of the OX40 agonist ivuxolimab. The source is an adult with an advanced solid tumor such as melanoma, head and neck, liver or kidney cancer.

This chain joins TRBV10-3 and TRBJ1-3, with a possible D match to TRBD1 (6 bases). Trimming stripped 11 bases from V and 4 bases from J, with 18 bases between. In germline, CDR1 is ENHRY, CDR2 SYGVKD. The CDR3 length is 14 residues. CDR3 sequence: CALGREGTGNTIYF. As DNA, the CDR3 is TGTGCCCTTGGACGTGAAGGGACAGGAAACACCATATATTTT.

V and J are TRBV20-1 and TRBJ2-7; possibly TRBD1 or TRBD2 for D (5 bases each). Germline V gene data show CDR1 as DFQATT and CDR2 as SNEGSKA (reference sequence). Trimming cost V 5 bases and J 3 bases, with 8 bases left between them. This CDR3 region has 11 residues. The chain's CDR3 is CSAPGHYEQYF. The CDR3 DNA reads TGCAGTGCTCCGGGGCACTACGAGCAGTACTTC.

Only a few counts were recorded for this clone. V is TRBV5-1 and J is TRBJ2-5; TRBD2 is a possible D gene (5 bases). CDR1 and CDR2 from the germline V gene are SGHRS and YFSETQ. Trimming pared 0 bases from V and 5 bases from J, leaving 8 bases between. There are 13 residues in the CDR3. This chain's CDR3 is CASSLGLIETQYF. DNA for the CDR3: TGCGCCAGCAGCTTGGGACTAATCGAGACCCAGTACTTC.

The chain recombines TRBV9 with TRBJ2-3, with a weak D call TRBD2 (6 bases). This CDR3 is built from 14 residues. V was pared by 4 bases and J by 3 bases, with 12 bases between. Germline V gene lookup returns CDR1 SGDLS and CDR2 YYNGEE. In nucleotides, the CDR3 is TGTGCCAGCAGCATCCGGGGGAGAACAGATACGCAGTATTTT. It yields the protein CASSIRGRTDTQYF.